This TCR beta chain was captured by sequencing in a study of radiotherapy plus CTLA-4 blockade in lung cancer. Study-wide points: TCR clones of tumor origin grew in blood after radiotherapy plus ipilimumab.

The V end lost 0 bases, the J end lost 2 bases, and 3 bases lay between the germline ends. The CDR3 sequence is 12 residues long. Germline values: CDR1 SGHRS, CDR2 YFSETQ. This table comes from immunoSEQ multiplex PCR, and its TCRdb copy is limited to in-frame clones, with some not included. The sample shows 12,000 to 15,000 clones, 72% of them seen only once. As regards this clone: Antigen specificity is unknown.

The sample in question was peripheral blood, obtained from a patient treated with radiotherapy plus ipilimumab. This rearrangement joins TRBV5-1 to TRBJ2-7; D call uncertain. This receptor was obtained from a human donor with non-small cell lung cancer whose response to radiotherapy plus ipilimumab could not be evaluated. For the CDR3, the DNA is TGCGCCAGCAGCTTGGTTACCTACGAGCAGTACTTC. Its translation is CASSLVTYEQYF.